This is a list of T cell receptor beta chains from one sample in a study of blood T cells in healthy people across ages. Via MiXCR, TCRdb re-called the 5' RACE reads, giving one row per CDR3 protein. The sample shows under 800,000 distinct CDR3 sequences, roughly two fifths of them seen only once. Sample: blood. The receptors here all came from a woman aged 55-70 years in good health. CDR3s include the opening cysteine and the closing phenylalanine or tryptophan. A D gene is named only where the DNA matches it firmly. Rows give clone size only sometimes, using once, few, many, or a class for an expanded clone.

TRBD1	.	TRBJ2-4	TRBV14	CTSSQDRGDRTGTQYF	TGTACCAGCAGCCAAGATCGTGGGGACAGGACCGGAACCCAGTACTTC
TRBD2	few	TRBJ2-5	TRBV7-2	CASSLNSGGAEETQYF	TGTGCCAGCAGCTTAAATAGCGGGGGGGCCGAAGAGACCCAGTACTTC
TRBD2	.	TRBJ2-1	TRBV7-2	CAGSSRKRGLVGNEQFF	TGTGCCGGCAGCTCAAGGAAGCGGGGACTGGTTGGGAATGAGCAGTTCTTC
.	.	TRBJ2-5	TRBV4-2	CASSPDSGRDEETQYF	TGTGCCAGCAGCCCTGATTCGGGCAGGGACGAAGAGACCCAGTACTTC
.	.	TRBJ1-1	TRBV30	CVWSGESEAFF	TGTGTCTGGAGTGGAGAGTCTGAAGCTTTCTTT
.	.	TRBJ2-7	TRBV3-1	CASSQDPYEQYF	TGTGCCAGCAGCCAAGACCCCTACGAGCAGTACTTC
.	.	TRBJ2-5	TRBV24-1	CATSGAVGSYQETQYF	TGTGCCACCAGTGGGGCGGTCGGGTCGTACCAAGAGACCCAGTACTTC
.	once	TRBJ2-5	TRBV6-6	CASSYEAGETQYF	TGTGCCAGCAGTTACGAGGCTGGCGAGACCCAGTACTTC
.	.	TRBJ2-7	TRBV4-2	CASSQDRTVREQYF	TGTGCCAGCAGCCAAGATAGGACAGTACGCGAGCAGTACTTC
.	few	TRBJ1-5	TRBV12-3/TRBV12-4	CASSLVGGLSNQPQHF	TGTGCCAGCAGTTTAGTAGGGGGTCTGAGCAATCAGCCCCAGCATTTT
.	.	TRBJ2-5	TRBV2	CASIYRRGAGETQYF	TGTGCCAGCATCTATCGGAGGGGGGCTGGAGAGACCCAGTACTTC
.	many	TRBJ2-6	TRBV14	CASREGNSGANVLTF	TGTGCCAGCAGGGAAGGAAACTCTGGGGCCAACGTCCTGACTTTC
.	.	TRBJ1-2	TRBV6-5	CASSYSGANYGYTF	TGTGCCAGCAGTTACTCCGGGGCCAACTATGGCTACACCTTC
.	.	TRBJ2-2	TRBV6-2/TRBV6-3	CASSYVLRLATGELFF	TGTGCCAGCAGTTACGTACTCCGGCTCGCGACCGGGGAGCTGTTTTTT
.	.	TRBJ1-1	TRBV12-3/TRBV12-4	CASSPSGGDTEAFF	TGTGCCAGCAGTCCTTCGGGGGGGGACACTGAAGCTTTCTTT
.	.	TRBJ1-5	TRBV6-2/TRBV6-3	CASSYSVIRGNQPQHF	TGTGCCAGCAGTTACTCTGTCATACGAGGCAATCAGCCCCAGCATTTT
.	few	TRBJ2-1	TRBV3-1	CASSHGTLWEQFF	TGTGCCAGCAGCCACGGGACTCTGTGGGAGCAGTTCTTC
TRBD1	.	TRBJ2-3	TRBV7-2	CASSLSGDRAADTQYF	TGTGCCAGCAGCTTATCCGGCGACAGGGCGGCGGATACGCAGTATTTT
.	.	TRBJ2-1	TRBV5-8	CASPPTGGNEQFF	TGTGCCAGCCCCCCTACTGGGGGCAATGAGCAGTTCTTC
.	.	TRBJ2-5	TRBV11-2	CASSLVASSPQETQYF	TGTGCCAGCAGCTTAGTGGCTTCATCTCCTCAAGAGACCCAGTACTTC
.	.	TRBJ2-6	TRBV20-1	CSARPRKASSGANVLTF	TGCAGTGCTAGACCCCGCAAAGCAAGCTCTGGGGCCAACGTCCTGACTTTC
.	.	TRBJ2-5	TRBV12-3/TRBV12-4	CASSFPSWETQYF	TGTGCCAGCAGTTTTCCTAGTTGGGAGACCCAGTACTTC
.	once	TRBJ1-1	TRBV18	CASSPPGTRNTEAFF	TGTGCCAGCTCACCACCCGGGACTCGGAACACTGAAGCTTTCTTT
.	.	TRBJ1-4	TRBV20-1	CSVRDKFEEKLFF	TGCAGTGTTAGAGATAAATTTGAGGAAAAACTGTTTTTT
.	many	TRBJ1-4	TRBV20-1	CSAQGDNEKLFF	TGCAGTGCTCAGGGAGATAATGAAAAACTGTTTTTT
TRBD2	.	TRBJ2-3	TRBV20-1	CSARVSSGRAPDTQYF	TGCAGTGCTAGGGTCTCTAGCGGGAGGGCACCAGATACGCAGTATTTT
TRBD2	few	TRBJ2-1	TRBV20-1	CSARDGTSGTNEQFF	TGCAGTGCTAGAGATGGGACTAGCGGGACGAATGAGCAGTTCTTC
.	.	TRBJ2-5	TRBV10-3	CAISVGGRGGETQYF	TGTGCCATCAGTGTCGGTGGGAGAGGCGGGGAGACCCAGTACTTC
TRBD1	.	TRBJ2-2	TRBV12-3/TRBV12-4	CASSSQGGAGNTGELFF	TGTGCCAGCAGTTCCCAAGGGGGCGCGGGGAACACCGGGGAGCTGTTTTTT
.	many	TRBJ2-7	TRBV6-2/TRBV6-3	CASSLPTPEEQYF	TGTGCCAGCAGCCTGCCGACCCCCGAGGAGCAGTACTTC
TRBD1	.	TRBJ1-5	TRBV7-2	CASSPRGGLSNQPQHF	TGTGCCAGCAGCCCCAGGGGGGGGCTTAGCAATCAGCCCCAGCATTTT
.	.	TRBJ1-1	TRBV29-1	CSVQTSPGVTEAFF	TGCAGCGTTCAAACTAGTCCAGGGGTTACTGAAGCTTTCTTT
TRBD1	.	TRBJ1-2	TRBV6-2/TRBV6-3	CASSQPGQGAVYGYTF	TGTGCCAGCAGTCAACCGGGACAGGGGGCAGTTTATGGCTACACCTTC
TRBD1	.	TRBJ2-5	TRBV5-1	CASSLVGQGYSETQYF	TGCGCCAGCAGCTTGGTGGGACAGGGGTACTCGGAGACCCAGTACTTC
.	once	TRBJ2-3	TRBV11-2	CASSLDNMYTQYF	TGTGCCAGCAGCTTAGATAATATGTATACGCAGTATTTT
.	.	TRBJ2-5	TRBV18	CASSPLEETQYF	TGTGCCAGCTCACCATTAGAAGAGACCCAGTACTTC
.	few	TRBJ1-5	TRBV2	CASSESGLFGGQPQHF	TGTGCCAGCAGTGAATCTGGGCTTTTCGGCGGGCAGCCCCAGCATTTT
.	once	TRBJ1-1	TRBV6-2/TRBV6-3	CASSSLGSEGYMDTEAFF	TGTGCCAGCAGTTCCCTAGGGTCGGAGGGCTATATGGACACTGAAGCTTTCTTT
.	few	TRBJ2-3	TRBV13	CASSLGRRPQYF	TGTGCCAGCAGCTTGGGCCGACGACCGCAGTATTTT
.	.	TRBJ1-1	TRBV12-3/TRBV12-4	CASSGPGFNTETFF	TGTGCCAGTAGTGGTCCAGGCTTTAACACTGAAACTTTCTTT
.	few	TRBJ2-1	TRBV6-5	CASSYKWGAYNEQFF	TGTGCCAGCAGTTACAAGTGGGGGGCCTACAATGAGCAGTTCTTC
.	few	TRBJ2-7	TRBV6-5	CASSYSADRASYEQYF	TGTGCCAGCAGTTACTCAGCGGACAGAGCCTCCTACGAGCAGTACTTC
TRBD2	once	TRBJ2-1	TRBV20-1	CSATVGLAGINEQFF	TGCAGTGCTACGGTTGGACTAGCGGGAATCAATGAGCAGTTCTTC
.	.	TRBJ1-1	TRBV7-2	CASSFNSNTEAFF	TGTGCCAGCAGCTTTAACTCGAACACTGAAGCTTTCTTT
.	few	TRBJ2-1	TRBV20-1	CSARGGARRNEQFF	TGCAGTGCTAGAGGAGGGGCACGCCGCAATGAGCAGTTCTTC
TRBD1	once	TRBJ2-3	TRBV9	CASSVSGQGYTDTQYF	TGTGCCAGCAGCGTCTCAGGACAGGGGTACACAGATACGCAGTATTTT
.	.	TRBJ1-5	TRBV12-3/TRBV12-4	CASSLGPKGLGNQPQHF	TGTGCCAGCAGTTTAGGCCCCAAGGGGCTTGGCAATCAGCCCCAGCATTTT
.	.	TRBJ2-1	TRBV20-1	CSARRQGGNNEQFF	TGCAGTGCTCGCCGACAGGGAGGGAACAATGAGCAGTTCTTC
.	few	TRBJ1-2	TRBV12-3/TRBV12-4	CASRPTIGGYTF	TGTGCCAGCAGACCTACGATCGGCGGCTACACCTTC
.	.	TRBJ2-1	TRBV6-5	CASSQRGGAGETQFF	TGTGCCAGCAGCCAAAGAGGGGGGGCAGGGGAGACCCAGTTCTTC
.	few	TRBJ2-5	TRBV7-3	CASSQNQGPQETQYF	TGTGCCAGCAGCCAAAATCAGGGCCCCCAAGAGACCCAGTACTTC
TRBD2	.	TRBJ2-7	TRBV7-8	CAGSLTSWASGSGEQYF	TGTGCCGGCAGCTTAACTAGTTGGGCTAGCGGGAGCGGTGAGCAGTACTTC
TRBD1	few	TRBJ2-2	TRBV12-3/TRBV12-4	CASSTTGGMSGELFF	TGTGCCAGCAGCACGACAGGGGGGATGAGCGGGGAGCTGTTTTTT
TRBD2	.	TRBJ2-7	TRBV20-1	CSARDGRLAGTSYEQYF	TGCAGTGCTAGAGACGGTAGACTAGCGGGGACCTCCTACGAGCAGTACTTC